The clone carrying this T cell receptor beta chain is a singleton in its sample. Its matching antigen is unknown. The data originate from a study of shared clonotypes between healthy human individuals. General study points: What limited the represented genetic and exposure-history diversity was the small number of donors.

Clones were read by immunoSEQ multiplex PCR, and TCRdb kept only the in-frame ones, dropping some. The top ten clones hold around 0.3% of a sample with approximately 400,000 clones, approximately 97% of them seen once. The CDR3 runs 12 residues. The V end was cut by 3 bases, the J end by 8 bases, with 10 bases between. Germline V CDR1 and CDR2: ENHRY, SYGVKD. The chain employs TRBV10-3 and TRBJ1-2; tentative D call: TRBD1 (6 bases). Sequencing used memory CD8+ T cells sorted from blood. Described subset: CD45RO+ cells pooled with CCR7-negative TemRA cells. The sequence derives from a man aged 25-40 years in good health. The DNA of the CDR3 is TGTGCCATCAGTGACCGGGGGCAAGGCTACACCTTC. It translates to CAISDRGQGYTF.